This T cell receptor beta chain originates from a study of T cells after yellow fever vaccination. TCRdb analysed the 5' RACE reads with MiXCR anew, one entry per CDR3 protein. The sample gives 450,000 to 550,000 distinct CDR3 sequences, 15% to 20% of which show up once; around an eighth is in the top ten. Findings and limits, study-wide: Reappearance after the booster was seen for most primary-vaccination clones, at roughly 96% CD4 and 70% to 90% CD8. Of the clonotypes, a small share occurred in both CD4 and CD8 compartments. Weaker overall was a secondary response that nonetheless peaked faster, on day 5 versus 15.

CDR1 is SQVTM, CDR2 ANQGSEA, per germline. The CDR3 spans 12 residues. Trimming took 7 bases from V and 2 from J, leaving 10 bases between them. About this clonotype itself: Its antigen remains unidentified.

The chain joins TRBV29-1 to TRBJ2-3; D may be TRBD1 (6 bases). The source is a man between 25 and 39 years old who received the YFV17D yellow fever vaccine. Sequenced here: PBMCs, sampled 15 days after the yellow fever booster vaccination. The CDR3 nucleotides are TGCAGCGGAGGACAGCTCACAGATACGCAGTATTTT. This encodes CSGGQLTDTQYF.